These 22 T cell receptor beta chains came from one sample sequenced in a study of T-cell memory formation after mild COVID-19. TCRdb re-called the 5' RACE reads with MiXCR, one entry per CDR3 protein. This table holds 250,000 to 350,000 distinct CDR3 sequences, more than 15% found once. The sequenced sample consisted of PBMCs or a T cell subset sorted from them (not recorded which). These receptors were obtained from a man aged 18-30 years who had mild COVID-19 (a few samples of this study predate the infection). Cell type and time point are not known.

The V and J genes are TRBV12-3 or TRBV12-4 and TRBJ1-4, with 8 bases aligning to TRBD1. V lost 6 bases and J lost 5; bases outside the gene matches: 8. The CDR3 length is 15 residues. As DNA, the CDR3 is TGTGCCAGCAGGGATGGACAGGGAGGAAATGAAAAACTGTTTTTT. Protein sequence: CASRDGQGGNEKLFF.

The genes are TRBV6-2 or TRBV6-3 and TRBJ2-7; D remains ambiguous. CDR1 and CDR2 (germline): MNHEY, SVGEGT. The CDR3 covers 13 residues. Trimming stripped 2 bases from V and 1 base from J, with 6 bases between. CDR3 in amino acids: CASSYPQSYEQYV. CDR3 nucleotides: TGTGCCAGCAGTTACCCACAGTCCTACGAGCAGTACGTC.

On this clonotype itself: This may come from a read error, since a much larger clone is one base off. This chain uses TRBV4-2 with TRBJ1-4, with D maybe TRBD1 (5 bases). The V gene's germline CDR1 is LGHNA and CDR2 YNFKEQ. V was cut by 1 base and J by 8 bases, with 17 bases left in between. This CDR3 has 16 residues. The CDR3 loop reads CASSQGGNWQGEKLFF. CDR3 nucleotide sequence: TGTGCCAGCAGCCAAGGTGGGAACTGGCAGGGAGAAAAACTGTTTTTT.

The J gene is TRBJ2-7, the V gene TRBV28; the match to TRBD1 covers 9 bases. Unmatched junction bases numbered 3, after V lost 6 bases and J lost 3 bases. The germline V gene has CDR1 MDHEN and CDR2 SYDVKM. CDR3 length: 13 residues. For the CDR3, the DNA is TGTGCCAGCAGACTGACAGGGGGCTACGAGCAGTACGTC. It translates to CASRLTGGYEQYV.

As DNA, the CDR3 is TGTGCCAGCAGCTTAGCCCTGGGGGGGGCCAACGTCCTGACTTTC. Translation gives CASSLALGGANVLTF. This chain connects TRBV7-9 to TRBJ2-6; D call uncertain. This CDR3 region has 15 residues. Trimming removed 0 bases from V and 4 bases from J, with 7 bases in between. Germline CDR1 and CDR2: SEHNR and FQNEAQ (reference sequence). Variable domain in full (rest from reference TRBV7-9 and TRBJ2-6): DTGVSQNPRHKITKRGQNVTFRCDPISEHNRLYWYRQTLGQGPEFLTYFQNEAQLEKSRLLSDRFSAERPKGSFSTLEIQRTEQGDSAMYLCASSLALGGANVLTFGAGSRLTVL.

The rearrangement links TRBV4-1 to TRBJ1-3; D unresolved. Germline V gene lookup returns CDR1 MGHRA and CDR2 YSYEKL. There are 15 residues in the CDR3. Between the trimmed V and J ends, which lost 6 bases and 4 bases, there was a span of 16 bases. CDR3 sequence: CASSPTKAGGNTIYF. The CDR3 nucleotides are TGCGCCAGCAGTCCCACAAAGGCTGGGGGAAACACCATATATTTT.

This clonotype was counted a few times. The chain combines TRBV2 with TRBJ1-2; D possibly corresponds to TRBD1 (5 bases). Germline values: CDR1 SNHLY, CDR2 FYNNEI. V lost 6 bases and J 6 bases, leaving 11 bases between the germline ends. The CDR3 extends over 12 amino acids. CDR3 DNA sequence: TGTGCCAGCAGGGCCGGGGCTGATGGCTACACCTTC. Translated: CASRAGADGYTF.

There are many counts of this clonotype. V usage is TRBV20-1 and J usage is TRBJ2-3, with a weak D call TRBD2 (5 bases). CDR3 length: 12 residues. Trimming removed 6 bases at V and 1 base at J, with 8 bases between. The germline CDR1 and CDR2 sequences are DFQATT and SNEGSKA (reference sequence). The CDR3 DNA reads TGCAGTGCCCCGGAGGGCACAGATACGCAGTATTTT. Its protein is CSAPEGTDTQYF.

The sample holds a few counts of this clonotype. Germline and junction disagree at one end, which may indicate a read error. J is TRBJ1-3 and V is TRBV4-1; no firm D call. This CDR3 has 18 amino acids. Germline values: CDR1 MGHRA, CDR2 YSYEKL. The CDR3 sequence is CASSQGFRRSNSGNTIYF. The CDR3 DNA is TGCGCCAGCAGTCAAGGGTTTCGGAGGAGCAACTCTGGAAACACCATATATTTT.

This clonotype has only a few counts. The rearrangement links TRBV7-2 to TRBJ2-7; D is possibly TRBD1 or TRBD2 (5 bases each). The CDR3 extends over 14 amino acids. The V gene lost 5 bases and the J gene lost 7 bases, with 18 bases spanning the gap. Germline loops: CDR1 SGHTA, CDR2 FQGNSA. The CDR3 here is CASSQGPPPVEQYV. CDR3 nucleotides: TGTGCCAGCAGCCAGGGACCTCCTCCGGTGGAGCAGTACGTC.

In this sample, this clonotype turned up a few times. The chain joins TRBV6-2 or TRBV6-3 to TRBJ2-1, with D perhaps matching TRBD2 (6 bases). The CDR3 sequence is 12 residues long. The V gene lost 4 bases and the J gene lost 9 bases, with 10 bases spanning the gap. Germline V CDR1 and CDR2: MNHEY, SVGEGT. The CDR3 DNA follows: TGTGCCAGCAGTTTCATTAGCGGTGAGCAGTTCTTC. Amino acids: CASSFISGEQFF.

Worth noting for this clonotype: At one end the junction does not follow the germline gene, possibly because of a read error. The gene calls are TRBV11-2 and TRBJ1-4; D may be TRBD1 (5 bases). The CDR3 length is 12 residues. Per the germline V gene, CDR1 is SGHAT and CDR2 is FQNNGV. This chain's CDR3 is CASSPWAGGVIF. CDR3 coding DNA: TGTGCCAGCAGCCCCTGGGCCGGAGGGGTGATTTTT.

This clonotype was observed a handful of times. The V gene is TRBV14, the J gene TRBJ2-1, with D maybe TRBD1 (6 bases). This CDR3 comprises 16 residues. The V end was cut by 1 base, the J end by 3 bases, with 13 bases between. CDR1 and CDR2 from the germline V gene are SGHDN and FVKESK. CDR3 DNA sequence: TGTGCCAGCAGCCAAGCTCTGGGGGCCAACTACAATGAGCAGTTCTTC. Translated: CASSQALGANYNEQFF.

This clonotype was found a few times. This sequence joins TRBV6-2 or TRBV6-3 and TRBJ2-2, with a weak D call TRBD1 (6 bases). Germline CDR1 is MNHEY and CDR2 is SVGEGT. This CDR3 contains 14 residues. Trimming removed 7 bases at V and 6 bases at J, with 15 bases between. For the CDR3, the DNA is TGTGCCAGCACACAGGGCTTCTTGTCCGGGGAGCTGTTTTTT. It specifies CASTQGFLSGELFF.

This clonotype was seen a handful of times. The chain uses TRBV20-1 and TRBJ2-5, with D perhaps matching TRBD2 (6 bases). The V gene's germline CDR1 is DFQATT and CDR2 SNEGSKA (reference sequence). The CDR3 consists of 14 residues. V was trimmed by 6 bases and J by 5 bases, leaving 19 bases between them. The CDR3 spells CSAHREPRRETQYF. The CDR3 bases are TGCAGTGCGCACCGGGAGCCCCGCCGGGAGACCCAGTACTTC.

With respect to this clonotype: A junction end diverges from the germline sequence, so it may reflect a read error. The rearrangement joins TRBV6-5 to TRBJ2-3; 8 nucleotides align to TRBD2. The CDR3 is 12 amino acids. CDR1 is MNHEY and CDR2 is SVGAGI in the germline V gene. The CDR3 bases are TGTGCCAGCAGGGCCTCCGGGGGGGGCCGAAATTTT. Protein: CASRASGGGRNF.

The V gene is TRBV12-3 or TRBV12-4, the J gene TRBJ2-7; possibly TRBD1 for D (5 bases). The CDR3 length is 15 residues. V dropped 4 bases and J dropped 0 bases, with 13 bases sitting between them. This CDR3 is CASSSGHPLSYEQYV. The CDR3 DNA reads TGTGCCAGCAGTTCCGGACATCCCCTCTCCTACGAGCAGTACGTC.

This chain's CDR3 is CASSLHRDSDEQYV. Here the CDR3 DNA reads TGTGCCAGCAGCCTCCACAGGGATTCCGACGAGCAGTACGTC. J is TRBJ2-7 and V is TRBV21-1; the DNA was not used to check the table's D call, TRBD1. TRBV21-1 is a listed pseudogene. This CDR3 comprises 14 residues.

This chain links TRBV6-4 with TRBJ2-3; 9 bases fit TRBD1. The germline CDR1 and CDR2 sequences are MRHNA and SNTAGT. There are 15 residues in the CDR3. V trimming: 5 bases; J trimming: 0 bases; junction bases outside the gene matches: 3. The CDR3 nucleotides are TGTGCCAGCAGTCCACAGGGGGCTAGCACAGATACGCAGTATTTT. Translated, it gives CASSPQGASTDTQYF.

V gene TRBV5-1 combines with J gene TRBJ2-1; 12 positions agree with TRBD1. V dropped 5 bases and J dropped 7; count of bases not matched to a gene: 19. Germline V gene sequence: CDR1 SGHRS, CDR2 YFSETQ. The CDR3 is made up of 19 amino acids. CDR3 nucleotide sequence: TGCGCCAGCAGGAGTTGGGACAGGGGGCGATTATTTTCATGGAATGAGCAGTTCTTC. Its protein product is CASRSWDRGRLFSWNEQFF. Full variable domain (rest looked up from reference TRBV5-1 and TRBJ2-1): KAGVTQTPRYLIKTRGQQVTLSCSPISGHRSVSWYQQTPGQGLQFLFEYFSETQRNKGNFPGRFSGRQFSNSRSEMNVSTLELGDSALYLCASRSWDRGRLFSWNEQFFGPGTRLTVL.

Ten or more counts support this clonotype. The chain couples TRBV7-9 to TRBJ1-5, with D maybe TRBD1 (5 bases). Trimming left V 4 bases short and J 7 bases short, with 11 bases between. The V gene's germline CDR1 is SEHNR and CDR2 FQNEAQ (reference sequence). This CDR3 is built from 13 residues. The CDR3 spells CASSYAGTQPQHF. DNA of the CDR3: TGTGCCAGCAGCTACGCGGGGACGCAGCCCCAGCATTTT.

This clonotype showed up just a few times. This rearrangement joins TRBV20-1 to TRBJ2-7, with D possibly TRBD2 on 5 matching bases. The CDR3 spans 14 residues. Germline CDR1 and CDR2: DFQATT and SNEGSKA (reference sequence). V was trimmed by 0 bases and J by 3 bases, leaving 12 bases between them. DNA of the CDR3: TGCAGTGCTAGAGATCTTGGACGGGACTACGAGCAGTACTTC. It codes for CSARDLGRDYEQYF.